The following is a T cell receptor beta chain sequence with its context. One end of the junction is discordant with germline, which a read error may explain. These data come from a study of early T cells in non-severe SARS-CoV-2 infection. Study-level information: Unpaired chains resulted from sequencing bulk RNA of unsorted whole blood.

Each cDNA molecule carried a unique molecular identifier. TCRdb processed the 5' RACE reads anew with MiXCR; each CDR3 protein has one entry. The sample shows roughly 30,000 distinct CDR3 sequences, approximately 4.2% of them seen only once. The sequence was obtained from an adult who was a healthcare worker with PCR-confirmed SARS-CoV-2 infection or an uninfected control (not recorded which). Sample: whole blood.

The DNA of the CDR3 is TGCAATGCTAGAGCCTTTGGAGGGAGGGGGTATTACAATGAGCAGTTCTTC. Encoded protein: CNARAFGGRGYYNEQFF. The chain recombines TRBV20-1 with TRBJ2-1; tentatively, D is TRBD2 (7 bases). There are 17 residues in the CDR3. CDR1 DFQATT and CDR2 SNEGSKA come from the germline V gene (reference sequence).